A single TCR beta chain is shown here with its context. The antigen this receptor binds is unknown. No much larger clone is present one base from it, and per-base qualities are unavailable. These data are taken from a study of blood T cell repertoires in COVID-19 (TCRdb year 2020). A note on the overall study: Samples from collaborators originated in the United States, Italy and Spain and spanned both the acute and convalescent phases of COVID-19. The prospective study material was composed of cDNA or gDNA derived from T cells, B-cell-depleted T cells, or PBMCs. Deeply sampled blood TCRbeta repertoires from subjects exposed to, actively infected with, or recovered from COVID-19 were included in the dataset. The repertoires were made available in a free public database intended to serve as a resource for research on the immune response to SARS-CoV-2. Samples came from the ongoing ImmuneRACE study (first 160 participants) plus 1,254 subjects from 6 global collaborators. Nearly every sample came with metadata listing a de-identified subject ID, COVID-19 status, age in years and sex. HLA class I and class II types, where available, came from metadata supplied by the sample provider rather than from assay-based typing. Overall results and qualifications from the work: How much clinical and demographic metadata was included differed by source and by participant, and the metadata was provided uncurated.

From its cysteine to its phenylalanine, the CDR3 spans 16 amino acids. The DNA shown is the 48-base CDR3, in frame from base 1. CDR1 is given as MNHEY and CDR2 as SMNVEV, both from the germline V gene (reference sequence). At the junction V is shortened by 5 bases and J by 0 bases; bases outside the gene matches: 6. Whole blood was collected in K2EDTA tubes by collaborating institutions according to the institutions' own protocols. For TCRbeta analysis, collaborators shipped samples in one of three forms: frozen whole blood, isolated PBMCs, or DNA extracted from either of those sample types. The immunoSEQ Assay, a bias-controlled multiplex PCR, was used to amplify TCRbeta CDR3 regions from genomic DNA. In the source study's methods: The number of nucleated cells in each sample was estimated by amplification of reference gene primers within the assay. Sequence reads were collapsed and filtered to measure the absolute abundance of every unique TCRbeta CDR3 rearrangement. For each sample, productive Simpson clonality was calculated as the square root of Simpson's diversity index across productive rearrangements. TCRdb obtained this table from immuneACCESS and retained in-frame rearrangements with V and J assigned. These tables miss some clones; where compared with another copy, unresolved V genes account for less than half of the shortfall, and the remainder is unexplained. From that table come the V and J calls and clone size; the DNA was used to work out D and trimming. This sample lists about 200,000 clones; about 90% were detected once. The ten largest make up 1.5% to 2% of the sample.

The sample consisted of peripheral blood. The rearranged segments are TRBV27 and TRBJ1-5; 8 bases in between match TRBD1. This receptor was identified in a middle-aged man with active or convalescent COVID-19. CDR3 region: CASSTWTGYSNQPQHF. The DNA sequence reads TGTGCCAGCAGTACCTGGACAGGGTATAGCAATCAGCCCCAGCATTTT.